This T cell receptor beta chain was sequenced for a study of cytomegalovirus exposure and HLA in healthy donors. On the study more broadly: Tens of millions of unique TCR sequences came from HLA-typed donors in an early release.

Notes on the study in general: Apart from CMV serostatus, no immune exposure information was available. There were reportedly fewer N-insertions in an Asian-associated ancestry cluster than the approximately 670-donor mean, in a later analysis. TCR beta chains numbering some 160 were designated cytomegalovirus-associated.

On this clone: Its antigen is undetermined.

Germline lookup yields CDR1 SNHLY and CDR2 FYNNEI. This CDR3 is 16 amino acids long. Trimming stripped 3 bases from V and 9 bases from J, with 21 bases between. PCR primers comprised 60 Vbeta and 13 Jbeta primers. Clones were read by immunoSEQ multiplex PCR, and TCRdb kept only the in-frame ones, dropping some. The data show 100,000 to 150,000 clones, roughly 71% seen once. The source of this sequence is a woman aged 45-60 years in good health and CMV-seropositive. This chain links TRBV2 with TRBJ1-5, with D possibly TRBD1 on 6 matching bases. Sequencing was done on a sample of PBMCs. The CDR3 loop reads CASSETVGGALGPQHF. The DNA of the CDR3 is TGTGCCAGCAGTGAGACCGTGGGGGGGGCATTGGGGCCCCAGCATTTT. The full variable domain, its missing parts supplied by reference TRBV2 and TRBJ1-5, is EPEVTQTPSHQVTQMGQEVILRCVPISNHLYFYWYRQILGQKVEFLVSFYNNEISEKSEIFDDQFSVERPDGSNFTLKIRSTKLEDSAMYFCASSETVGGALGPQHFGDGTRLSIL.